The next 5 T cell receptor beta chains were all read from a single sample in a study of tumor-infiltrating lymphocytes in primary liver carcinoma. Priming with a constant-region primer yielded TCR beta cDNA from about 500 ng total RNA. For TCR beta, libraries were produced by three nested multiplex PCR rounds using slightly modified ARM-PCR. Both of the initial two PCR rounds ran for nine to ten cycles and employed TRBV1-TRBV30 forward primers alongside a C-beta reverse primer. A single record per CDR3 protein comes from TCRdb applying MiXCR to the multiplex PCR reads. The sample yields approximately 340,000 distinct CDR3 sequences, around three fifths seen once. Germline DNA was extracted alongside blood RNA, which was obtained from unsorted whole blood. The source material was peripheral blood. All receptors come from a middle-aged man with primary liver carcinoma and hepatitis B virus infection.

In its sample, this clonotype was seen many times. The chain is built from TRBV4-1 and TRBJ1-2; the D is unclear. With 4 bases removed from V and 4 bases from J, the gap between germline ends came to 7 bases. The CDR3 contains 12 residues. Germline CDR1 reads MGHRA; CDR2 reads YSYEKL. The DNA for the CDR3 is TGCGCCAGCAGCCGAGAACCCTATGGCTACACCTTC. This sequence encodes CASSREPYGYTF.

Concerning this clonotype: At one end, the junction sequence differs from germline, possibly due to a read error. The chain uses TRBV30 and TRBJ1-5; 10 bases fit TRBD1. In germline, CDR1 is GTSNPN, CDR2 SVGIG (reference sequence). CDR3 length equals 16 residues. Here the CDR3 reads CPWSGGTGASNQPQHF. Written as DNA, the CDR3 is TGTCCCTGGAGTGGTGGGACAGGGGCCTCGAATCAGCCCCAGCATTTT.

About this clonotype itself: The conserved phenylalanine or tryptophan normally closing the CDR3 is absent here, so this likely arose from a read error. This chain uses TRBV4-1 with TRBJ1-3, with no clear D. The CDR3 contains 15 residues. The ends were cut back, 0 bases at V and 0 bases at J, with 6 bases in the middle. Germline CDR1 MGHRA, CDR2 YSYEKL. The CDR3 DNA is TGCGCCAGCAGCCAAGATCGGAGCTCTGGAAACACCATATATCTT. It codes for CASSQDRSSGNTIYL.

V usage is TRBV5-6 and J usage is TRBJ2-7; D unresolved. The CDR3 is 11 residues long. Germline CDR1 SGHDT, CDR2 YYEEEE. Trimming cost V 3 bases and J 7 bases, with 8 bases left between them. CDR3 DNA sequence: TGTGCCAGCAGCTCAATGAGGGAGCAGTACTTC. Protein product: CASSSMREQYF.

The V gene is TRBV6-5, the J gene TRBJ2-7; D possibly corresponds to TRBD2 (5 bases). Germline V gene sequence: CDR1 MNHEY, CDR2 SVGAGI. V dropped 9 bases and J dropped 0 bases, with 12 bases sitting between them. The CDR3 runs to 13 residues. The CDR3 coding sequence is TGTGCCAGTACGGAGGTGGGCTCCTACGAGCAGTACTTC. It is translated as CASTEVGSYEQYF.